The 30 T cell receptor beta chains given below trace back to one sample, sequenced in a study of blood T cell repertoires in COVID-19. The assay was immunoSEQ multiplex PCR, and TCRdb's table has in-frame clones only and misses some. The sample holds about 70,000 clones; roughly 89% are singletons and the top ten take 8.2%. The source material was peripheral blood. Every receptor here comes from a man over 45 with active COVID-19.

V is TRBV5-1 and J is TRBJ2-3; 7 bases line up with TRBD1. Losses at the gene ends were 0 bases for V and 0 bases for J; bases not matched to a gene: 7. The germline gives CDR1 SGHRS, CDR2 YFSETQ. This CDR3 contains 17 residues. This CDR3 reads CASSLVLTGISTDTQYF. As DNA, the CDR3 is TGCGCCAGCAGCTTGGTTTTGACAGGGATCAGCACAGATACGCAGTATTTT.

This sequence joins TRBV6-1 and TRBJ1-1, with a possible D match to TRBD1 (5 bases). V was trimmed by 3 bases and J by 5 bases, leaving 16 bases between them. In germline, CDR1 is MNHNS, CDR2 SASEGT. There are 15 residues in the CDR3. For the CDR3, the DNA is TGTGCCAGCAGTGACGGTGGACGGAGGGGAACTGAAGCTTTCTTT. Translating gives CASSDGGRRGTEAFF.

The rearrangement joins TRBV5-1 to TRBJ1-6; TRBD1 aligns across 8 bases. CDR3 size: 18 residues. V dropped 0 bases and J dropped 4; count of bases not matched to a gene: 9. Germline V gene sequence: CDR1 SGHRS, CDR2 YFSETQ. Written as DNA, the CDR3 is TGCGCCAGCAGCTTGGGGGGCAGGGGGCCAGATTATAATTCACCCCTCCACTTT. Its protein product is CASSLGGRGPDYNSPLHF.

This sequence joins TRBV4-3 and TRBJ1-2; D gene unclear. Germline CDR1 LGHNA, CDR2 YSLEER. The CDR3 loop spans 15 amino acids. V lost 0 bases, J lost 5 bases, and 13 bases lay in between. CDR3 nucleotides: TGCGCCAGCAGCCAAGATGGCAACCTTCCTTATGGCTACACCTTC. Translating it yields CASSQDGNLPYGYTF.

This clone was found a few times. The chain carries TRBV11-3 and TRBJ1-1; D gene ambiguous. V dropped 3 bases and J dropped 1 base, with 9 bases sitting between them. Germline assignment: CDR1 SGHNT and CDR2 YENEEA. This CDR3 contains 14 residues. CDR3 nucleotides: TGTGCCAGCAGCTTTGGAGATAAGAACACTGAAGCTTTCTTT. Translating it yields CASSFGDKNTEAFF.

The V call is TRBV5-1, the J call TRBJ1-1; TRBD1 matches at 11 bases. The germline CDR1 and CDR2 sequences are SGHRS and YFSETQ. V was clipped by 3 bases and J by 5 bases; unmatched bases: 6. The length of the CDR3 is 15 residues. CDR3 bases: TGCGCCAGCAGCTCAGAAGGGACAGGGGGAACTGAAGCTTTCTTT. It yields the protein CASSSEGTGGTEAFF.

The rearrangement joins TRBV5-4 to TRBJ1-1; 7 nucleotides agree with TRBD1. The CDR3 spans 14 residues. In germline, CDR1 is SGHNT, CDR2 YYREEE (reference sequence). Trimming removed 4 bases from V and 4 bases from J; junction bases left unmatched: 7. The CDR3 DNA reads as TGTGCCAGCAGCGTACAACAGGGGAGCACTGAAGCTTTCTTT. It is translated as CASSVQQGSTEAFF.

The chain combines TRBV5-1 with TRBJ1-2; 10 nucleotides match TRBD1. In germline, CDR1 is SGHRS, CDR2 YFSETQ. Unmatched junction bases numbered 11, after V lost 4 bases and J lost 8 bases. CDR3 size: 15 residues. This CDR3 is CASSPARGTGVGYTF. CDR3 sequence (DNA): TGCGCCAGCAGCCCGGCACGGGGGACAGGGGTCGGCTACACCTTC. Together with reference TRBV5-1 and TRBJ1-2, the CDR3 gives the full variable domain: KAGVTQTPRYLIKTRGQQVTLSCSPISGHRSVSWYQQTPGQGLQFLFEYFSETQRNKGNFPGRFSGRQFSNSRSEMNVSTLELGDSALYLCASSPARGTGVGYTFGSGTRLTVV.

The chain links TRBV27 to TRBJ2-7, with D possibly TRBD2 on 6 matching bases. Trimming removed 5 bases from V and 7 bases from J, with 21 bases in between. The CDR3 loop spans 15 amino acids. CDR1 is MNHEY, CDR2 SMNVEV, per germline (reference sequence). As DNA, the CDR3 is TGTGCCAGCAGTCCGGGACTTCCGCAACTGCGGGAGCAGTACTTC. It is translated as CASSPGLPQLREQYF.

The chain's CDR3 is CASSLRQGEGAEAFF. The CDR3 region has the DNA TGTGCCAGCAGCTTGAGACAGGGTGAGGGAGCTGAAGCTTTCTTT. The V gene is TRBV5-6, the J gene TRBJ1-1; TRBD1 aligns across 7 bases. The V and J ends lost 1 base and 6 bases, in that order; junction bases with no gene match: 9. CDR3 length equals 15 residues. Germline V gene lookup returns CDR1 SGHDT and CDR2 YYEEEE.

This CDR3 is CASSRTSGGAYQETQYF. CDR3 bases: TGCGCCAGCAGCAGGACTAGCGGGGGGGCGTACCAAGAGACCCAGTACTTC. The chain is built from TRBV5-1 and TRBJ2-5; 15 nucleotides match TRBD2. Trimming took 4 bases from V and 0 from J; bases not matched to a gene: 4. Germline CDR1 reads SGHRS; CDR2 reads YFSETQ. The CDR3 has 17 residues.

V is TRBV23-1 and J is TRBJ2-7; D may be TRBD2 (5 bases). TRBV23-1 is known as an ORF, though its function is uncertain. The V end lost 1 base, the J end lost 1 base, and 8 bases lay between the germline ends. CDR3 length: 14 amino acids. CDR3 nucleotides: TGCGCCAGCAGTCAATTCGGGGTGTCCTACGAGCAGTACTTC. It codes for CASSQFGVSYEQYF.

This CDR3 reads CASSLGGQGSYEQYF. The CDR3 region has the DNA TGTGCCAGCAGTTTGGGGGGACAGGGATCTTACGAGCAGTACTTC. The gene calls are TRBV28 and TRBJ2-7, with 9 bases matching TRBD1. The CDR3 length is 15 residues. Trimming removed 3 bases from V and 4 bases from J; junction bases left unmatched: 7. CDR1 is MDHEN and CDR2 is SYDVKM in the germline V gene.

This clone was recorded once. The chain has TRBV5-1 and TRBJ2-2; D gene ambiguous. V lost 3 bases and J 7 bases, leaving 10 bases between the germline ends. The CDR3 spans 13 residues. Germline V gene lookup returns CDR1 SGHRS and CDR2 YFSETQ. CDR3 coding DNA: TGCGCCAGCAGCTCCCCAGGTTACGGGGAGCTGTTTTTT. Translated, it gives CASSSPGYGELFF.

This clone was picked up a small number of times. V usage is TRBV6-5 and J usage is TRBJ2-7; the match to TRBD2 covers 12 bases. The CDR3 loop spans 14 amino acids. The V gene's germline CDR1 is MNHEY and CDR2 SVGAGI. The V gene end was trimmed by 7 bases and the J gene end by 6 bases; junction bases not matched to a gene: 7. CDR3 amino acids: CASTPLAGGSEQYF. The DNA of the CDR3 is TGTGCCAGCACTCCTCTAGCGGGGGGGAGCGAGCAGTACTTC.

The V gene is TRBV7-3, the J gene TRBJ2-1, with 8 bases fitting TRBD1. The CDR3 has 15 amino acids. Germline V CDR1 and CDR2: SGHTA, FQGTGA. V shed 5 bases and J 8 bases; nucleotides not matched to a gene: 11. The CDR3 coding sequence is TGTGCCAGCAGCCCAGCGACAGGGGCGGAGGATGAGCAGTTCTTC. The encoded protein is CASSPATGAEDEQFF.

The chain carries TRBV5-4 and TRBJ1-2; 9 bases fit TRBD1. V gave up 0 bases and J gave up 8 bases; unmatched junction bases: 5. The CDR3 contains 14 residues. Germline V CDR1 and CDR2: SGHNT, YYREEE (reference sequence). CDR3 region: CASSLEGQGRGYTF. CDR3 coding DNA: TGTGCCAGCAGCTTGGAGGGACAGGGTAGAGGCTACACCTTC.

The rearrangement links TRBV5-5 to TRBJ1-1; 9 bases are a match to TRBD1. V shed 2 bases and J 3 bases; nucleotides not matched to a gene: 5. The CDR3 spans 15 residues. The V gene's germline CDR1 is SGHKS and CDR2 YYEKEE (reference sequence). CDR3: CASSLQGAPDTEAFF. As DNA, the CDR3 is TGTGCCAGCAGCTTACAGGGGGCGCCGGACACTGAAGCTTTCTTT.

The chain employs TRBV4-1 and TRBJ2-2, with a possible D match to TRBD1 (6 bases). CDR3 length: 18 amino acids. The germline V gene has CDR1 MGHRA and CDR2 YSYEKL. The V end was cut by 3 bases, the J end by 5 bases, with 22 bases between. Here the CDR3 reads CASSQPTGYAMGTGELFF. The CDR3 region has the DNA TGCGCCAGCAGCCAGCCTACAGGGTATGCGATGGGGACCGGGGAGCTGTTTTTT.

V gene TRBV19 combines with J gene TRBJ1-1; D is perhaps TRBD1 (6 bases). Germline V gene lookup returns CDR1 LNHDA and CDR2 SQIVND (reference sequence). The CDR3 covers 16 residues. V was shortened by 7 bases and J by 3 bases, with 21 bases between the two germline ends. CDR3 loop: CASTREGGRGDTEAFF. CDR3 coding DNA: TGTGCCAGTACCCGCGAGGGGGGGCGAGGGGACACTGAAGCTTTCTTT.

The V and J genes are TRBV5-1 and TRBJ2-7; D possibly corresponds to TRBD2 (5 bases). Germline V gene data show CDR1 as SGHRS and CDR2 as YFSETQ. V gave up 4 bases and J gave up 2 bases, with 13 bases separating them. The CDR3 runs 14 residues. The CDR3 DNA sequence: TGCGCCAGCAGCCACAACCCCGGGGCCTACGAGCAGTACTTC. Protein product: CASSHNPGAYEQYF.

This clone was recorded once. The V call is TRBV5-1, the J call TRBJ2-1, with D uncertain. Looked up from germline, CDR1 is SGHRS and CDR2 is YFSETQ. With 0 bases removed from V and 4 bases from J, the gap between germline ends came to 8 bases. CDR3 length: 14 amino acids. CDR3 DNA sequence: TGCGCCAGCAGCTTGGTCCCACAATACAATGAGCAGTTCTTC. This translates into CASSLVPQYNEQFF. Drawing the rest from reference TRBV5-1 and TRBJ2-1, the complete variable domain is KAGVTQTPRYLIKTRGQQVTLSCSPISGHRSVSWYQQTPGQGLQFLFEYFSETQRNKGNFPGRFSGRQFSNSRSEMNVSTLELGDSALYLCASSLVPQYNEQFFGPGTRLTVL.

To note about this clone: This sample also contains other DNA sequences that code for the same CDR3. The J gene is TRBJ1-2, the V gene TRBV7-3; 8 bases align to TRBD1. The CDR3 has 13 residues. Germline-derived CDR1 and CDR2 are SGHTA and FQGTGA. Trimming took 4 bases from V and 6 from J; bases not matched to a gene: 4. The CDR3 DNA is TGTGCCAGCAGCTGGACAGGGTCCGATGGCTACACCTTC. This translates into CASSWTGSDGYTF.

A remark on this clone: Additional DNA sequences in this sample encode the identical CDR3. The rearrangement uses TRBV27 and TRBJ2-7; 7 nucleotides match TRBD1. Germline V lookup: CDR1 MNHEY, CDR2 SMNVEV (reference sequence). Losses at the gene ends were 3 bases for V and 2 bases for J; bases not matched to a gene: 1. The length of the CDR3 is 13 residues. Here the CDR3 reads CASSLGQPYEQYF. CDR3 nucleotide sequence: TGTGCCAGCAGTTTGGGACAGCCCTACGAGCAGTACTTC.

The chain carries TRBV19 and TRBJ1-6; tentatively, D is TRBD1 (5 bases). V was pared by 5 bases and J by 8 bases, with 10 bases between. Germline V gene sequence: CDR1 LNHDA, CDR2 SQIVND (reference sequence). This CDR3 region has 13 residues. The CDR3 loop is CASSPTADSPLHF. CDR3 DNA sequence: TGTGCCAGTAGTCCGACAGCAGATTCACCCCTCCACTTT.

For this clone: One end of the junction is discordant with germline, which a read error may explain. This chain's CDR3 is CATTMGTSRDF. CDR3 nucleotide sequence: TGTGCCACTACCATGGGGACTAGCCGGGATTTT. J is TRBJ2-3 and V is TRBV12-3 or TRBV12-4, with 9 positions matching TRBD2. There are 11 residues in the CDR3.

The chain carries TRBV11-2 and TRBJ2-7, with 9 bases aligning to TRBD2. This CDR3 contains 15 residues. Germline lookup yields CDR1 SGHAT and CDR2 FQNNGV. Trimming took 3 bases from V and 1 from J; bases not matched to a gene: 4. The CDR3 bases are TGTGCCAGCAGCTTTCGCGGGGGGGCTTCCTACGAGCAGTACTTC. Its translation: CASSFRGGASYEQYF.

This clone has a single count. The V gene is TRBV7-2, the J gene TRBJ2-3, with TRBD1 identical over 11 bases. The trim removed 5 bases at V and 5 bases at J, leaving 3 bases unmatched. The length of the CDR3 is 14 residues. Germline V CDR1 and CDR2: SGHTA, FQGNSA. The CDR3 region is CASSRTGGRDTQYF. The CDR3 nucleotides read TGTGCCAGCAGCCGGACAGGGGGCCGAGATACGCAGTATTTT.

V usage is TRBV2 and J usage is TRBJ1-6; D is possibly TRBD1 (6 bases). From germline, CDR1 is SNHLY and CDR2 FYNNEI. The CDR3 length is 14 residues. Trimming stripped 6 bases from V and 9 bases from J, with 15 bases between. DNA for the CDR3: TGTGCCAGCAGACCCAGCGCCAGGGGTTCACCCCTCCACTTT. Protein: CASRPSARGSPLHF.

This clone was seen more than once but under ten times. The chain combines TRBV10-1 with TRBJ2-1; TRBD2 matches at 11 bases. The V and J ends lost 6 bases and 5 bases, in that order; junction bases with no gene match: 6. Germline V CDR1 and CDR2: WNHNN, SYGVQD (reference sequence). CDR3 length equals 15 residues. The CDR3, as DNA: TGCGCCAGCAGCGGGACTAGCGGTAACAACAATGAGCAGTTCTTC. This sequence encodes CASSGTSGNNNEQFF.